A single sample gave rise to the 30 T cell receptor beta chains below, sequenced in a study of blood T cell repertoires in COVID-19. Using immunoSEQ multiplex PCR, the repertoire was profiled, and TCRdb retains in-frame clones only, with some absent. The data hold roughly 200,000 clones, with more than 80% observed a single time. The sample consisted of PBMCs or T cells enriched from blood (not recorded which). These TCRs come from a woman between 40 and 50 years old with acute COVID-19.

The chain employs TRBV27 and TRBJ2-1, with a tentative D call TRBD2 (7 bases). The CDR3 extends over 14 amino acids. The V and J ends lost 7 bases and 10 bases respectively, with 20 bases between them. Germline CDR1 and CDR2: MNHEY and SMNVEV (reference sequence). CDR3 sequence (DNA): TGTGCCAGCATGGGTTGGGGGGGCCAGGACGAGCAGTTCTTC. Encoded protein: CASMGWGGQDEQFF.

Note on this clone: Within the sample, other DNA sequences also encode this same CDR3. The chain has TRBV9 and TRBJ1-1; weak D call: TRBD1 (5 bases). CDR3 length: 15 amino acids. V dropped 0 bases and J dropped 3 bases, with 12 bases sitting between them. Germline assignment: CDR1 SGDLS and CDR2 YYNGEE. Here the CDR3 reads CASSVEGRGDTEAFF. For the CDR3, the DNA is TGTGCCAGCAGCGTAGAGGGGCGCGGGGACACTGAAGCTTTCTTT.

The genes are TRBV5-1 and TRBJ2-2, with D possibly TRBD2 on 6 matching bases. The CDR3 loop spans 17 amino acids. Germline-derived CDR1 and CDR2 are SGHRS and YFSETQ. Trimming pared 3 bases from V and 4 bases from J, leaving 19 bases between. The CDR3 region has the DNA TGCGCCAGCAGCTCTTTGGCGACTAGGTCGGGCACCGGGGAGCTGTTTTTT. Encoded protein: CASSSLATRSGTGELFF.

This chain connects TRBV5-6 to TRBJ2-2; 9 positions agree with TRBD2. V was clipped by 1 base and J by 6 bases; unmatched bases: 10. The CDR3 spans 17 residues. Germline V gene data show CDR1 as SGHDT and CDR2 as YYEEEE. The DNA of the CDR3 is TGTGCCAGCAGCTTGAGAAGCGGGGGGCTCGCGGCCGGGGAGCTGTTTTTT. It specifies CASSLRSGGLAAGELFF.

This clone was recorded only once. The J gene is TRBJ1-1, the V gene TRBV6-4; no reliable D call. Trimming removed 6 bases from V and 0 bases from J, with 8 bases in between. This CDR3 has 13 residues. Looked up from germline, CDR1 is MRHNA and CDR2 is SNTAGT. Here the CDR3 reads CASSNTVNTEAFF. CDR3 coding DNA: TGTGCCAGCAGCAACACAGTGAACACTGAAGCTTTCTTT.

The rearrangement uses TRBV6-5 and TRBJ2-7; D is ambiguous. There are 13 residues in the CDR3. The germline V gene encodes CDR1 MNHEY and CDR2 SVGAGI. The germline V and J ends were trimmed by 6 bases and 2 bases, with 11 bases remaining between them. As DNA, the CDR3 is TGTGCCAGCAGAAACGAGCTGGCCTACGAGCAGTACGTC. Its protein product is CASRNELAYEQYV.

The rearrangement links TRBV4-3 to TRBJ2-7, with a weak D call TRBD1 (5 bases). From germline, CDR1 is LGHNA and CDR2 YSLEER. Between the trimmed V and J ends, which lost 0 bases and 2 bases, there was a span of 11 bases. CDR3 length: 15 residues. The CDR3 reads CASSQDTAGPYEQYF. In DNA, the CDR3 is TGCGCCAGCAGCCAAGATACAGCAGGGCCCTACGAGCAGTACTTC.

The V and J genes are TRBV9 and TRBJ1-1; D gene ambiguous. The CDR3 has 13 residues. Between the trimmed V and J ends, which lost 2 bases and 1 base, there was a span of 6 bases. Germline loops: CDR1 SGDLS, CDR2 YYNGEE. The CDR3 loop reads CASSVNRNTEAFF. In nucleotides, the CDR3 is TGTGCCAGCAGCGTTAACAGGAACACTGAAGCTTTCTTT. The full variable domain, completed using reference TRBV9 and TRBJ1-1, is DSGVTQTPKHLITATGQRVTLRCSPRSGDLSVYWYQQSLDQGLQFLIQYYNGEERAKGNILERFSAQQFPDLHSELNLSSLELGDSALYFCASSVNRNTEAFFGQGTRLTVV.

The chain employs TRBV29-1 and TRBJ1-2, with D maybe TRBD1 (5 bases). V lost 3 bases to trimming and J lost 7 bases, with 15 bases between them. CDR3 length: 13 residues. The germline gives CDR1 SQVTM, CDR2 ANQGSEA. The CDR3 sequence: CSVDDRQRGGYTF. CDR3 bases: TGCAGCGTTGACGACCGACAGCGGGGTGGCTACACCTTC.

The chain recombines TRBV18 with TRBJ1-4; D is perhaps TRBD1 (5 bases). Germline-derived CDR1 and CDR2 are KGHSH and LQKENI. This CDR3 spans 15 amino acids. V was clipped by 3 bases and J by 0 bases, with 8 bases between them. The CDR3 is CASSPPTATNEKLFF. The DNA for the CDR3 is TGTGCCAGCTCACCGCCGACAGCAACTAATGAAAAACTGTTTTTT.

This chain uses TRBV5-1 with TRBJ1-3; D gene unclear. V shed 4 bases and J shed 4 bases, with 15 bases lying between them. From germline, CDR1 is SGHRS and CDR2 YFSETQ. CDR3 length: 15 residues. CDR3 in amino acids: CASSPGSTGGNTIYF. The CDR3 nucleotides read TGCGCCAGCAGCCCCGGGTCGACGGGAGGAAACACCATATATTTT.

The rearrangement uses TRBV7-9 and TRBJ1-1; TRBD1 might be the D (5 bases). Germline CDR1 SEHNR, CDR2 FQNEAQ (reference sequence). V shed 5 bases and J shed 11 bases, with 15 bases lying between them. The CDR3 sequence is 12 residues long. The CDR3 DNA follows: TGTGCCAGCAGCACCAGGGCCCTTGAGGCTTTCTTT. The encoded protein is CASSTRALEAFF.

This clone was seen only a few times. CDR3: CASSSYPGASSYEQYF. DNA of the CDR3: TGTGCCAGCAGCTCCTACCCGGGAGCTTCGTCCTACGAGCAGTACTTC. This sequence joins TRBV7-8 and TRBJ2-7; tentatively, D is TRBD2 (6 bases). V gave up 4 bases and J gave up 1 base, with 17 bases separating them. The CDR3 extends over 16 amino acids. Germline CDR1 is SGHVS and CDR2 is FQNEAQ.

This chain uses TRBV15 with TRBJ2-1; 10 bases are a match to TRBD2. The CDR3 loop spans 17 amino acids. Germline V lookup: CDR1 LNHNV, CDR2 YYDKDF (reference sequence). The ends lost 4 bases at V and 0 bases at J; junction bases unmatched: 6. CDR3 in amino acids: CATSKSSGGHSYNEQFF. The CDR3 nucleotides read TGTGCCACCAGCAAATCTAGCGGGGGACACTCCTACAATGAGCAGTTCTTC.

The chain has TRBV27 and TRBJ2-7; possible D gene TRBD1, 5 bases. Germline CDR1 and CDR2: MNHEY and SMNVEV (reference sequence). V was clipped by 3 bases and J by 3 bases, with 12 bases between them. CDR3 length equals 14 residues. The CDR3 loop is CASSFRRADYEQYF. The DNA for the CDR3 is TGTGCCAGCAGTTTCCGCAGGGCGGACTACGAGCAGTACTTC.

This clone was seen only once. The J gene is TRBJ1-1, the V gene TRBV7-8; no definite D call. This CDR3 is built from 14 residues. The germline V gene has CDR1 SGHVS and CDR2 FQNEAQ. Trimming took off 6 bases at V and 4 bases at J, with 15 bases between the two ends. CDR3 in DNA: TGTGCCAGCAGTCCCATGCGGTCTGGCACTGAAGCTTTCTTT. This encodes CASSPMRSGTEAFF.

This chain joins TRBV5-1 and TRBJ2-4; tentatively, D is TRBD1 (6 bases). Per the germline V gene, CDR1 is SGHRS and CDR2 is YFSETQ. This CDR3 has 19 amino acids. V lost 4 bases, J lost 0 bases, and 23 bases lay in between. The CDR3 bases are TGCGCCAGCAGCCCCCGGACAGAACCTCCAACCCTAGCCAAAAACATTCAGTACTTC. It is translated as CASSPRTEPPTLAKNIQYF.

The V and J genes are TRBV7-9 and TRBJ2-7; 7 positions match TRBD2. V gave up 3 bases and J gave up 3 bases; unmatched junction bases: 5. Per the germline V gene, CDR1 is SEHNR and CDR2 is FQNEAQ (reference sequence). The CDR3 has 14 residues. CDR3 nucleotide sequence: TGTGCCAGCAGCTTTACCCGGGACTACTACGAGCAGTACTTC. It encodes CASSFTRDYYEQYF.

This clone was seen once. CDR3 amino acids: CASSGRLQGASYGYTF. Here the CDR3 DNA reads TGCGCCAGCAGCGGAAGATTACAGGGGGCGAGCTATGGCTACACCTTC. The chain has TRBV5-1 and TRBJ1-2, with 9 bases that match TRBD1. From germline, CDR1 is SGHRS and CDR2 YFSETQ. With V trimmed by 4 bases and J by 4 bases, 11 bases remained unmatched. This CDR3 spans 16 amino acids.

The J gene is TRBJ1-2, the V gene TRBV9, with 7 bases identical to TRBD1. V was clipped by 4 bases and J by 4 bases; unmatched bases: 4. The germline V gene has CDR1 SGDLS and CDR2 YYNGEE. The CDR3 is 13 amino acids. CDR3 region: CASSKGQPYGYTF. The CDR3 nucleotides read TGTGCCAGCAGCAAGGGACAGCCCTATGGCTACACCTTC.

The genes are TRBV2 and TRBJ1-1, with D possibly being TRBD1 (5 bases). V lost 6 bases, J lost 0 bases, and 14 bases lay in between. CDR1 is SNHLY, CDR2 FYNNEI, per germline. The CDR3 is 15 residues long. As DNA, the CDR3 is TGTGCCAGCAGGCAAGGGGCAGGGATGAACACTGAAGCTTTCTTT. Its translation is CASRQGAGMNTEAFF. Full variable domain (missing parts from reference TRBV2 and TRBJ1-1): EPEVTQTPSHQVTQMGQEVILRCVPISNHLYFYWYRQILGQKVEFLVSFYNNEISEKSEIFDDQFSVERPDGSNFTLKIRSTKLEDSAMYFCASRQGAGMNTEAFFGQGTRLTVV.

The CDR3: CASSLTGAVTNYGYTF. The DNA for the CDR3 is TGTGCCAGCAGCTTAACTGGAGCCGTTACTAACTATGGCTACACCTTC. The rearrangement joins TRBV11-1 to TRBJ1-2; D unclear. The CDR3 loop spans 16 amino acids. V was cut by 2 bases and J by 0 bases, with 13 bases left in between. Per the germline V gene, CDR1 is SGHAT and CDR2 is FQDESV (reference sequence).

This clone was counted between two and nine times. The chain combines TRBV30 with TRBJ2-4, with D maybe TRBD1 (6 bases). Between the trimmed V and J ends, which lost 3 bases and 0 bases, there was a span of 15 bases. The CDR3 spans 16 residues. CDR1 and CDR2 (germline): GTSNPN, SVGIG (reference sequence). In nucleotides, the CDR3 is TGTGCCTGGAGCGTAACAGGGTTTCGAGCCAAAAACATTCAGTACTTC. Its translation is CAWSVTGFRAKNIQYF.

The chain carries TRBV7-2 and TRBJ1-1; 8 bases line up with TRBD1. Germline trimming cut 0 bases from V and 4 bases from J; bases unmatched to any gene: 4. The CDR3 length is 15 residues. Looked up from germline, CDR1 is SGHTA and CDR2 is FQGNSA. CDR3 nucleotide sequence: TGTGCCAGCAGCTTAGCTAACAGGGGGGTCACTGAAGCTTTCTTT. Translated, it gives CASSLANRGVTEAFF.

The gene calls are TRBV4-1 and TRBJ1-1; D not certain. Trimming left V 0 bases short and J 6 bases short, with 14 bases between. The CDR3 extends over 15 amino acids. Looked up from germline, CDR1 is MGHRA and CDR2 is YSYEKL. In DNA form, the CDR3 reads TGCGCCAGCAGCCAAGATGACGGTTGGAGGGCTGAAGCTTTCTTT. Translation gives CASSQDDGWRAEAFF.

This clone was observed a single time. J is TRBJ1-2 and V is TRBV5-5; maybe TRBD1 (6 bases). The V gene's germline CDR1 is SGHKS and CDR2 YYEKEE (reference sequence). The CDR3 runs 13 residues. V was trimmed by 4 bases and J by 6 bases, leaving 13 bases between them. This CDR3 reads CASSHLSGDGYTF. The CDR3 nucleotides are TGTGCCAGCAGCCATCTTTCAGGGGATGGCTACACCTTC.

The V gene is TRBV27, the J gene TRBJ2-1, with TRBD1 identical over 8 bases. This CDR3 is 16 amino acids long. Germline CDR1 is MNHEY and CDR2 is SMNVEV (reference sequence). The ends lost 9 bases at V and 4 bases at J; junction bases unmatched: 14. The CDR3 region has the DNA TGTGCCAGTACCTACCGAGGGGGGACAGGTTACAATGAGCAGTTCTTC. As protein: CASTYRGGTGYNEQFF.

This sequence joins TRBV5-1 and TRBJ2-3, with TRBD1 matching over 7 bases. Looked up from germline, CDR1 is SGHRS and CDR2 is YFSETQ. V shed 4 bases and J 4 bases; nucleotides not matched to a gene: 12. There are 16 residues in the CDR3. Here the CDR3 reads CASSGTTGIVADTQYF. Written as DNA, the CDR3 is TGCGCCAGCAGCGGCACGACAGGGATAGTCGCAGATACGCAGTATTTT.

The genes are TRBV19 and TRBJ1-5, with 7 positions matching TRBD1. The CDR3 contains 14 residues. Germline CDR1 reads LNHDA; CDR2 reads SQIVND (reference sequence). J gave up 7 bases and V 7 bases, and 10 bases lay outside the gene matches. The chain's CDR3 is CASTPTGRVQPQHF. The CDR3 coding sequence is TGTGCCAGTACCCCGACAGGGCGGGTCCAGCCCCAGCATTTT.

V is TRBV3-1 (or the pseudogene TRBV3-2) and J is TRBJ2-5, with 10 bases lining up with TRBD1. Germline lookup yields CDR1 LGHDT and CDR2 YNNKEL (reference sequence). V lost 4 bases to trimming and J lost 7 bases; unmatched junction nucleotides: 9. This CDR3 has 15 residues. CDR3 DNA: TGTGCCAGCAGCCCCACCGGGACAGGGGACCGGACCCAGTACTTC. This codes for CASSPTGTGDRTQYF.